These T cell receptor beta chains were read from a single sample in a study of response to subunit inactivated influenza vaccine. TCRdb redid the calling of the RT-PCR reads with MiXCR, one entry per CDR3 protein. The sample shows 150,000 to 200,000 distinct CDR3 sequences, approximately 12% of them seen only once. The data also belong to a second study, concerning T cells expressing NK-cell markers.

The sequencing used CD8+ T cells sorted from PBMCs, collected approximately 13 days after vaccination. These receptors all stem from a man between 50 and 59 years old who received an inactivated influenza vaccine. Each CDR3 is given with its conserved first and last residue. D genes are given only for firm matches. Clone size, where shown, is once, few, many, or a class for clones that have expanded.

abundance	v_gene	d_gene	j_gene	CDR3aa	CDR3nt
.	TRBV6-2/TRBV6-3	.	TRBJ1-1	CASSWEQPNTEAFF	TGTGCCAGCAGTTGGGAACAACCGAACACTGAAGCTTTCTTT
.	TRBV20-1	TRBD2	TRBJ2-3	CSARSPWTSGVRSWGTDTQYF	TGCAGTGCTAGGTCCCCCTGGACTAGCGGGGTCCGGAGTTGGGGCACAGATACGCAGTATTTT
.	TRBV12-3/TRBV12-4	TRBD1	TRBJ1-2	CASSLGLGVTGGYYGYTF	TGTGCCAGCAGTTTAGGCCTTGGGGTGACAGGGGGGTACTATGGCTACACCTTC
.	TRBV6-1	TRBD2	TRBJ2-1	CASSGPFPLIAGGPSNEQFF	TGTGCCAGCAGTGGCCCTTTCCCCCTTATAGCGGGGGGGCCGAGCAATGAGCAGTTCTTC
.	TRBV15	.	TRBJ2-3	CATSGVHSPGDTQYF	TGTGCCACCAGCGGAGTTCATAGCCCAGGGGATACGCAGTATTTT
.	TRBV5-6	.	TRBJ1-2	CPSSSRGSHYGYTF	TGTCCCAGCAGCTCCAGGGGATCCCACTATGGCTACACCTTC
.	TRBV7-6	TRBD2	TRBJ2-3	CASSFPLAGRTDTQYF	TGTGCCAGCAGCTTCCCCCTAGCGGGGCGGACAGATACGCAGTATTTT
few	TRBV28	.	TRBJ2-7	CASNINRAYEQYF	TGTGCCAGCAACATAAATCGTGCGTACGAGCAGTACTTC
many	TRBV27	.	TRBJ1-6	CASSLTLLNNPGSYNSPLHF	TGTGCCAGCAGTTTAACGTTACTGAATAACCCTGGCTCCTATAATTCACCCCTCCACTTT
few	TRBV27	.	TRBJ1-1	CASSWGSNTEAFF	TGTGCCAGCAGTTGGGGATCTAACACTGAAGCTTTCTTT
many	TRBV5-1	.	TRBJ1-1	CASSFSGSSVTEAFF	TGCGCCAGCAGCTTTAGCGGCAGCTCCGTCACTGAAGCTTTCTTT
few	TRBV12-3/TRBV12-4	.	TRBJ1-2	CASSFAGPMWNGYTF	TGTGCCAGCAGTTTTGCGGGGCCGATGTGGAATGGCTACACCTTC
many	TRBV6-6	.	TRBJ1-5	CASKGGGNQPQHF	TGTGCCAGCAAGGGGGGGGGAAATCAGCCCCAGCATTTT
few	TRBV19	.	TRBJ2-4	CASSIFSTGTAKNIQYF	TGTGCCAGTAGTATCTTTAGTACCGGGACCGCTAAAAACATTCAGTACTTC
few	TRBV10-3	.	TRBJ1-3	CAISEPIDSGNTIYF	TGTGCCATCAGTGAACCTATCGACTCTGGAAACACCATATATTTT
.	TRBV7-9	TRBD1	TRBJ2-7	CASSRQGAQEQYF	TGTGCCAGCAGCCGACAGGGGGCGCAGGAGCAGTACTTC
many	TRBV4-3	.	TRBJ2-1	CASSQGMDEQFF	TGCGCCAGCAGCCAAGGTATGGATGAGCAGTTCTTC
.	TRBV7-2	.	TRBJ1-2	CASSLELSSYGYTF	TGTGCCAGCAGCTTAGAGCTCTCATCTTATGGCTACACCTTC
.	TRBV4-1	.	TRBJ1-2	CASSQDHSGYTF	TGCGCCAGCAGCCAAGATCATAGCGGCTACACCTTC
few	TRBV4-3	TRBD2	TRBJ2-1	CASSDHRTLLAGGYNEQFF	TGCGCCAGCAGCGATCATCGAACCCTACTAGCGGGAGGATACAATGAGCAGTTCTTC
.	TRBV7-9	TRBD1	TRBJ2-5	CASSSRRTGQETQYF	TGTGCCAGCAGCTCCCGGCGGACAGGTCAAGAGACCCAGTACTTC
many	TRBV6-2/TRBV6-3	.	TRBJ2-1	CASTPGIDEQFF	TGTGCCAGCACCCCCGGGATCGATGAGCAGTTCTTC